Described below is a single T cell receptor (beta chain) sequence and its context. Its antigen remains unidentified. The CDR3 runs to 13 residues. Trimming shortened V by 4 bases and J by 11 bases, and 18 bases separated the two germline ends. CDR1 and CDR2 (germline): SGHRS, YFSETQ. These data come from a study of cytomegalovirus exposure and HLA in healthy donors. Looking at the study overall: The early release's HLA-typed donors yielded 80 million to 95 million unique TCRs.

Study-wide findings and caveats: The listing of 150 to 200 TCR beta chains classed them as cytomegalovirus-associated.

Use of 60 Vbeta and 13 Jbeta primers characterized the PCR. Data came from immunoSEQ multiplex PCR; TCRdb stores just in-frame clones and leaves some out. The sample includes hundreds of thousands of clones, more than 60% of them seen just once. The chain carries TRBV5-1 and TRBJ1-2, with D possibly being TRBD1 (5 bases). The source material was PBMCs. The clonotype comes from a woman aged 55-69 years in good health and CMV-seropositive. Written as DNA, the CDR3 is TGCGCCAGCAGCGGAAACAACGGACAACCTTACACCTTC. Its protein product is CASSGNNGQPYTF.